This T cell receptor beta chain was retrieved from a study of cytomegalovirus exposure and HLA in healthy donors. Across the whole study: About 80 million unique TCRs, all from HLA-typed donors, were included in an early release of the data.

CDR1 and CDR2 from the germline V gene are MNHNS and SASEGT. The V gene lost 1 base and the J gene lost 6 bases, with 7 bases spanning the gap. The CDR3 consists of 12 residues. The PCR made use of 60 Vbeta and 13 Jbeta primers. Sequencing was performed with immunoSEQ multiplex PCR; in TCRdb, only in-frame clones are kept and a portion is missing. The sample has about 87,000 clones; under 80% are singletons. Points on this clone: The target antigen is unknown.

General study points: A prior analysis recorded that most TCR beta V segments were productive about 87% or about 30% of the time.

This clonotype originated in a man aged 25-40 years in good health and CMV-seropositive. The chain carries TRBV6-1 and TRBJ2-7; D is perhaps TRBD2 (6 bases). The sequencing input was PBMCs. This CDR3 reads CASSEVGSEQYF. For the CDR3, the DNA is TGTGCCAGCAGTGAAGTCGGGAGCGAGCAGTACTTC.